The 12 T cell receptor beta chains presented below share a single source sample, sequenced in a study of PD-1 blockade in classical Hodgkin lymphoma. The repertoire was sequenced with immunoSEQ multiplex PCR; TCRdb's copy has only in-frame clones and lacks some. This sample has around 19,000 clones, with roughly 80% found just once. Time point here: cycle 4 day 1 (C4D1), after five to seven weeks of nivolumab. Exposure to brentuximab vedotin varied, and each patient had relapsed following autologous stem cell transplantation. The sequencing used peripheral blood mononuclear cells (PBMCs), collected before the fourth cycle of nivolumab. Source of these receptors: a human donor with classical Hodgkin lymphoma.

The chain carries TRBV7-3 and TRBJ2-2; 7 bases match TRBD1. Germline V lookup: CDR1 SGHTA, CDR2 FQGTGA. The CDR3 spans 16 residues. Germline trimming cut 4 bases from V and 2 bases from J; bases unmatched to any gene: 7. CDR3 DNA: TGTGCCAGCAGCTCTACAGGGGCGGTAAACACCGGGGAGCTGTTTTTT. As protein: CASSSTGAVNTGELFF.

This chain connects TRBV7-2 to TRBJ2-7; 7 bases map to TRBD1. V lost 4 bases, J lost 0 bases, and 6 bases stayed unmatched. The CDR3 runs to 15 residues. Germline lookup yields CDR1 SGHTA and CDR2 FQGNSA. The CDR3 spells CASSSGGPSSYEQYF. CDR3 coding DNA: TGTGCCAGCAGCTCAGGGGGTCCCTCCTCCTACGAGCAGTACTTC.

V usage is TRBV4-2 and J usage is TRBJ1-2; unclear D gene. CDR1 and CDR2 (germline): LGHNA, YNFKEQ. The CDR3 loop spans 13 amino acids. V gave up 4 bases and J gave up 6 bases, with 12 bases separating them. The CDR3 DNA reads TGTGCCAGCAGCCCCGGGAGGGTTGATGGCTACACCTTC. It codes for CASSPGRVDGYTF.

The V gene is TRBV28, the J gene TRBJ1-2; 8 nucleotides line up with TRBD1. CDR3 length equals 14 residues. CDR1 and CDR2 from the germline V gene are MDHEN and SYDVKM. V gave up 6 bases and J gave up 4 bases; unmatched junction bases: 7. The CDR3: CASRTGAPPYGYTF. CDR3 bases: TGTGCCAGCAGGACAGGGGCTCCTCCCTATGGCTACACCTTC.

The rearrangement links TRBV19 to TRBJ1-6; TRBD1 might be the D (5 bases). Germline V lookup: CDR1 LNHDA, CDR2 SQIVND (reference sequence). Trimming shortened V by 5 bases and J by 15 bases, and 14 bases separated the two germline ends. The CDR3 contains 12 residues. The CDR3 DNA is TGTGCCAGTAGTGTGACCCCTGGGGGCCTCCACTTT. Encoded protein: CASSVTPGGLHF.

This sequence joins TRBV7-3 and TRBJ2-5; D call uncertain. The CDR3 loop spans 13 amino acids. Germline V gene data show CDR1 as SGHTA and CDR2 as FQGTGA. V was cut by 2 bases and J by 4 bases, with 8 bases left in between. The CDR3 nucleotides read TGTGCCAGCAGCTTAGGCAGTGGAGAGACCCAGTACTTC. Translated, it gives CASSLGSGETQYF.

This chain joins TRBV6-1 and TRBJ1-2; D uncertain. This CDR3 has 10 amino acids. Trimming took 6 bases from V and 12 from J, leaving 11 bases between them. Germline assignment: CDR1 MNHNS and CDR2 SASEGT. CDR3: CASRREGDTF. CDR3 DNA sequence: TGTGCCAGCAGGAGGGAGGGTGACACCTTC.

V and J are TRBV10-3 and TRBJ2-7; possibly TRBD1 or TRBD2 for D (5 bases each). This CDR3 has 12 amino acids. The V and J ends lost 8 bases and 9 bases respectively, with 17 bases between them. Germline loops: CDR1 ENHRY, CDR2 SYGVKD. DNA of the CDR3: TGTGCCATCGGGGCAGGTCCAGGGAGGCAGTACTTC. Residues: CAIGAGPGRQYF.

This rearrangement joins TRBV4-2 to TRBJ2-5, with D possibly matching TRBD2 (6 bases). The closer fit of TRBJ2-7 to the DNA end suggests the J call may be wrong. Germline V gives CDR1 LGHNA, CDR2 YNFKEQ. The CDR3 totals 15 residues. The CDR3 loop reads CASSQDWIGSYEQYF. In nucleotides, the CDR3 is TGTGCCAGCAGCCAAGACTGGATCGGGAGTTACGAGCAGTACTTC.

The chain recombines TRBV4-2 with TRBJ1-5; no clear D gene. The V and J ends lost 2 bases and 2 bases respectively, with 10 bases between them. The germline V gene encodes CDR1 LGHNA and CDR2 YNFKEQ. The CDR3 contains 15 residues. The CDR3 nucleotides are TGTGCCAGCAGCCAATTCTTTAGGGGCAATCAGCCCCAGCATTTT. Translating gives CASSQFFRGNQPQHF.

This chain connects TRBV5-4 to TRBJ2-4; possibly TRBD1 for D (5 bases). The V and J ends lost 0 bases and 8 bases respectively, with 9 bases between them. Germline CDR1 reads SGHNT; CDR2 reads YYREEE (reference sequence). The CDR3 is 13 amino acids. CDR3 protein: CASSLAGPDIQYF. The CDR3 nucleotides read TGTGCCAGCAGCTTGGCAGGGCCAGACATTCAGTACTTC.

The sample holds one count of this clone. V usage is TRBV20-1 and J usage is TRBJ1-2; a weak D match, TRBD1 (6 bases). The CDR3 runs to 11 residues. V lost 7 bases to trimming and J lost 4 bases, with 10 bases between them. Germline V gene data show CDR1 as DFQATT and CDR2 as SNEGSKA (reference sequence). This CDR3 is CSVKTGYGYTF. DNA for the CDR3: TGCAGTGTTAAGACAGGCTATGGCTACACCTTC.